The sequence of this T cell receptor beta chain was determined in a study of blood T cell repertoires in COVID-19. Study-level information: The samples span acute and convalescent COVID-19 from the United States, Italy and Spain. Nucleic acid was either cDNA or gDNA, and it came from T cells, B-cell-depleted T cells, or PBMCs.

Germline lookup yields CDR1 SGHTA and CDR2 FQGNSA. Between the trimmed V and J ends, which lost 1 base and 1 base, there was a span of 7 bases. The length of the CDR3 is 14 residues. Patients at the Seattle site were enrolled during active infection and followed longitudinally. Original analysis: It was from reference gene primer amplification that nucleated cell counts were estimated. Libraries were prepared by immunoSEQ multiplex PCR; TCRdb keeps only in-frame clonotypes and omits some of them. V, J and clone size reflect that table, while D and trimming were determined from the DNA. Among around 210,000 clones listed, about 82% were seen once.

The sequence was collected from a man aged 50 to 59 with COVID-19, enrolled during active disease. The gene calls are TRBV7-2 and TRBJ1-1; D gene ambiguous. The sample comprised peripheral blood. CDR3 in amino acids: CASSLDPRNTEAFF. CDR3 nucleotide sequence: TGTGCCAGCAGCTTAGATCCGCGGAACACTGAAGCTTTCTTT.